These 3 T cell receptor beta chains originate from one sample sequenced in a study of Ad26.COV2.S vaccination and SARS-CoV-2 variants. As to treatment: roughly 19 received Ad26.COV2.S at low or high dose, single or two shots; roughly five received placebo; per-sample allocation not given. Repertoires come from day 63 after the first vaccine or placebo injection. Sequenced by immunoSEQ multiplex PCR; TCRdb stores in-frame clones only, minus some. Altogether about 220,000 clones are present, around 87% being singletons, with the ten largest covering roughly a tenth. The material was peripheral blood, obtained in a trial of Ad26.COV2.S vaccine versus placebo. Receptors were obtained from a person between 18 and 65 years old who received the Ad26.COV2.S COVID-19 vaccine or a placebo.

The chain carries TRBV9 and TRBJ2-3; possibly TRBD1 or TRBD2 for D (5 bases each). Trimming took 4 bases from V and 0 from J, leaving 12 bases between them. The CDR3 has 15 residues. CDR1 is SGDLS and CDR2 is YYNGEE in the germline V gene. This CDR3 reads CASSLGTSSTDTQYF. DNA of the CDR3: TGTGCCAGCAGCCTAGGGACCTCTAGCACAGATACGCAGTATTTT.

The J gene is TRBJ2-7, the V gene TRBV6-1, with D tentatively TRBD1 or TRBD2 (6 bases each). Germline V lookup: CDR1 MNHNS, CDR2 SASEGT. The CDR3 runs to 17 residues. The ends were cut back, 2 bases at V and 4 bases at J, with 21 bases in the middle. For the CDR3, the DNA is TGTGCCAGCAGTGAAACCCCAGGGGACTTCATAATTTACGAGCAGTACTTC. Translating it yields CASSETPGDFIIYEQYF.

The chain links TRBV4-2 to TRBJ2-1, with D tentatively TRBD2 (6 bases). V lost 0 bases and J 11 bases, leaving 14 bases between the germline ends. The CDR3 is made up of 14 amino acids. Looked up from germline, CDR1 is LGHNA and CDR2 is YNFKEQ. The CDR3 spells CASSQELAGPQQFF. The CDR3 DNA reads TGTGCCAGCAGCCAAGAATTGGCGGGGCCTCAGCAGTTCTTC.